The present T cell receptor (beta chain) was sequenced within a study of T cell changes during pregnancy in multiple sclerosis. Profiled with immunoSEQ multiplex PCR; TCRdb holds only in-frame clones, not every one. The table lists some 81,000 clones, roughly 90% of them singletons, with approximately 2% in the top ten. The V and J ends lost 1 base and 8 bases respectively, with 11 bases between them. Germline V gives CDR1 MNHEY, CDR2 SVGAGI. This CDR3 contains 14 residues. V and J are TRBV6-5 and TRBJ1-4; unclear D gene. Sequenced material: peripheral blood, taken before pregnancy. The receptor was isolated from a female donor with multiple sclerosis, enrolled in a pregnancy study. The CDR3 spells CASSYWREGEKLFF. The CDR3 coding sequence is TGTGCCAGCAGTTACTGGAGGGAAGGGGAAAAACTGTTTTTT.